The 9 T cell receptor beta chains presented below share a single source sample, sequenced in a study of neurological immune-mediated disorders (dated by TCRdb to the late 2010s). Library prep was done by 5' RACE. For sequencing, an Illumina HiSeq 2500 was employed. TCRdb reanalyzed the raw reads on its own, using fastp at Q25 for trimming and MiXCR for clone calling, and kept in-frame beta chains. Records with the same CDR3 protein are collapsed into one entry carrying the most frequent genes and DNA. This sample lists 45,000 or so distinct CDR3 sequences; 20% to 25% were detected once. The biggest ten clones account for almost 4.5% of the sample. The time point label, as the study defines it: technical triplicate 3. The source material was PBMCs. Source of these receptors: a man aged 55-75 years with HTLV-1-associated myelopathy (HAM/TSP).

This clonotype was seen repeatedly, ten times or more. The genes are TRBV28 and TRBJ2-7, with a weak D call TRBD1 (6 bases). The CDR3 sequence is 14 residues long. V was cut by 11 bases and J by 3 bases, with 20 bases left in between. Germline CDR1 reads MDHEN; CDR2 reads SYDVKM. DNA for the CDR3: TGTGCCTCCAGAGAAGGGACACAGTACTACGAGCAGTACTTC. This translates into CASREGTQYYEQYF.

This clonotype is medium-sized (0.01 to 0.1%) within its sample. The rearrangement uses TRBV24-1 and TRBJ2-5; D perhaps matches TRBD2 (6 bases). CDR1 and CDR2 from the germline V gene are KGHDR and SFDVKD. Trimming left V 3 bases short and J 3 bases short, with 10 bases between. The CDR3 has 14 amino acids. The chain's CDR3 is CATSDPWREETQYF. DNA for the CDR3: TGTGCCACCAGTGATCCCTGGAGGGAAGAGACCCAGTACTTC.

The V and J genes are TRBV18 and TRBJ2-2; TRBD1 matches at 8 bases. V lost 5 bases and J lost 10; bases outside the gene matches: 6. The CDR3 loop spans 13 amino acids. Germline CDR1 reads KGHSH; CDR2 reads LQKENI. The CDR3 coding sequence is TGTGCCAGCTCATCAGGGGGCACCAAGGAGCTGTTTTTT. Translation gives CASSSGGTKELFF.

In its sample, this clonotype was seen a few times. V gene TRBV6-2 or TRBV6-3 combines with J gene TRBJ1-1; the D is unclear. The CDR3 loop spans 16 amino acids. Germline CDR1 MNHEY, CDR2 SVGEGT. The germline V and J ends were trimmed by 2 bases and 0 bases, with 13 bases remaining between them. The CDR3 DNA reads TGTGCCAGCAGTTACCTTCTTCGTATGTTGAACACTGAAGCTTTCTTT. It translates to CASSYLLRMLNTEAFF.

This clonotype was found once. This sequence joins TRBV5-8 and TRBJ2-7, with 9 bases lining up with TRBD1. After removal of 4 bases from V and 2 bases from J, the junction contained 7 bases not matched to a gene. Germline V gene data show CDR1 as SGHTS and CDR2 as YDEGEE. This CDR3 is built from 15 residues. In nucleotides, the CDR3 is TGTGCCAGCAGCGGTTGGACAGGGGCTCCCTACGAGCAGTACTTC. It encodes CASSGWTGAPYEQYF. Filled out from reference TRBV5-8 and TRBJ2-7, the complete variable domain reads EAGVTQSPTHLIKTRGQQATLRCSPISGHTSVYWYQQALGLGLQFLLWYDEGEERNRGNFPPRFSGRQFPNYSSELNVNALELEDSALYLCASSGWTGAPYEQYFGPGTRLTVT.

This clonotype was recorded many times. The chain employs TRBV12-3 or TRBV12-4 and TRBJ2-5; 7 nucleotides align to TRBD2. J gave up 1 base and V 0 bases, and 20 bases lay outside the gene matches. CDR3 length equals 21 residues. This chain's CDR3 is CASSLAQLGAPAGRTQETQYF. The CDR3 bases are TGTGCCAGCAGTTTAGCGCAGTTAGGGGCCCCAGCGGGAAGAACCCAAGAGACCCAGTACTTC.

The CDR3 sequence is CASSLSAGIGEDTQYF. The CDR3 region has the DNA TGTGCCAGCAGCTTGTCCGCGGGAATAGGGGAAGATACGCAGTATTTT. The chain joins TRBV5-5 to TRBJ2-3, with a tentative D call TRBD2 (6 bases). The CDR3 is 16 amino acids. With 1 base removed from V and 5 bases from J, the gap between germline ends came to 17 bases. The germline V gene encodes CDR1 SGHKS and CDR2 YYEKEE (reference sequence).

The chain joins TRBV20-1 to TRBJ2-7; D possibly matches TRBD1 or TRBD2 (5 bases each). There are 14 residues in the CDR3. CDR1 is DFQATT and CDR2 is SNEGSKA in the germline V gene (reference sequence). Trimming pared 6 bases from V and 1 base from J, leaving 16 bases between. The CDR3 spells CSAIPPGRSYEQYF. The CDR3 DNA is TGCAGTGCCATCCCTCCGGGACGGTCCTACGAGCAGTACTTC.

The DNA for the CDR3 is TGCAGTGCTAGAGTAGCGGACTACAATGAGCAGTTCTTC. Its protein is CSARVADYNEQFF. The chain is built from TRBV20-1 and TRBJ2-1; D is perhaps TRBD2 (6 bases). Germline CDR1 DFQATT, CDR2 SNEGSKA (reference sequence). The V end was cut by 1 base, the J end by 3 bases, with 7 bases between. There are 13 residues in the CDR3.